This T cell receptor (beta chain) was documented in a study of cytomegalovirus exposure and HLA in healthy donors (dated by TCRdb to about 2017). About the investigation overall: An earlier analysis of a few hundred of the donors reported under 300 Gb of sequence data and about 120 million unique TCR beta sequences obtained from about 200 million T cells. An early release that covered about 600 HLA-typed donors contained approximately 300 gigabases of sequencing data and tens of millions of unique TCR sequences. The genetic ancestry cluster associated with self-reported Caucasian donors included roughly 84% of the 350 to 500 genotyped donors. The aim of the study was to test whether cataloging public T cell receptors could identify signatures of past pathogen exposure. The study profiled the T cell repertoires of hundreds of subjects by immunosequencing and related them to cytomegalovirus serostatus. Besides the first cohort of 500 to 700 subjects, a separate validation cohort made up of 120 or so different subjects was used. To predict cytomegalovirus infection status, the study combined high-throughput TCR immunosequencing, statistical association of individual TCRs with disease status, and machine learning. A later analysis re-analyzed previously published TCR beta repertoires from 650 to 800 donors and added high-resolution HLA genotyping to study TCR occurrence patterns. The later analysis used no new phenotypic data to find candidate immune exposures, relying instead on TCR beta sequences and their occurrence across donors. An earlier analysis of 587 of the donors used high-throughput TCR beta sequencing to judge whether each TCR beta V gene segment behaved as functional or pseudogenic. Alongside the repertoire data, information on donor age, sex, ethnicity and CMV serostatus was compiled. A later genetic analysis took genome-wide SNP genotypes for about three fifths of the roughly 670 donors and used that subset as a discovery cohort. Every discovery cohort repertoire had been produced on one sequencing platform. HLA typing covered class I and class II loci at four-digit resolution. Typing coverage varied by locus: 629-630 donors for A, B, C, DRB1 and DQB1; roughly 520 for DQA1; 606 for DPA1; around 490 for DPB1. Five DR-DQ haplotypes were treated as single units for association and clustering because of strong linkage in the cohort. Across some 400 genotyped donors of the cohort, an average of 235,054 unique TCR beta nucleotide sequences per donor were sequenced, and roughly 17% of those sequences were non-productive. On the study overall, not on this receptor specifically: A later analysis associated around 16,000 TCR beta sequences with specific HLA alleles at a false discovery rate of 0.05. Cytomegalovirus status was reported to be diagnosed by the classifier with high specificity and sensitivity in both the original and validation cohorts. Most TCR sequences were seen in very few donors, while some public TCRs were found in many individuals. The only immune exposure information available for the cohort was CMV serostatus. In an earlier analysis of around 600 of the donors, most TCR beta V segments were observed in productive rearrangements about 90% or about 30% of the time, broadly matching IMGT annotations. According to a later analysis, parvovirus B19, influenza, CMV and Epstein-Barr virus appeared linked to several top co-occurrence clusters. A group of highly shared sequence variants was considered likely to be a technical artifact of the sequencing pipeline. According to a later analysis, TCR association rates differed among HLA loci, with DRB1 alleles showing the most associated TCRs and HLA-C alleles showing the fewest. Most CMV-associated TCR beta chains appeared to be HLA-restricted in a later analysis, and the HLA associations seemed to be driven largely by CMV exposure. In a later genetic analysis, fewer N-insertions in productive TCRs were reported among donors in an Asian-associated ancestry cluster than the roughly 670-donor mean. Strong co-occurrence of HLA alleles, especially DR and DQ, made assigning TCR associations to individual alleles difficult. The study listed 164 TCR beta chains as associated with cytomegalovirus. In a later genetic analysis, a missense DCLRE1C variant was associated with V-gene and J-gene trimming of TCR beta chains, and the association was replicated in an independent cohort. The authors suggested that the approach could potentially be extended to other disease states and immunological phenotypes. Only TCR beta chains were sequenced in this cohort, and the absence of alpha or paired-chain data limited detectable features. A further reported finding was that TCR beta sequences accurately predicted the HLA-A and HLA-B alleles for most subjects in the first cohort. Linkage disequilibrium might explain the correlated functional status among segregating V segments, but an unknown experimental factor could not be excluded. Roughly uniform sequencing depth across donors was assumed in presence/absence analyses, although this assumption may not hold. In a later analysis, HLA-associated TCR beta chains were found to be more clonally expanded and to have lower generation probabilities than equally common non-associated chains. Because HLA typing was missing for some donors at each locus, association tests included only the typed subset. Because counts were too low, roughly 17 rarely observed V segments, including chromosome 9 orphons, were left out of the earlier analysis of a few hundred of the donors. A few of the identified cytomegalovirus-associated TCR beta chains were confirmed in vitro to be specific for cytomegalovirus antigens.

To note about this clone: Its antigen remains undetermined. No base quality values were provided; no much bigger clone lies one nucleotide off.

The library was prepared using the immunoSEQ multiplex PCR assay. For the multiplex PCR, a mixture combining 60 forward primers for TCR Vbeta segments and 13 reverse primers for TCR Jbeta segments was used. A multiplex PCR assay on genomic DNA amplified the CDR3 region of rearranged TCR beta genes. On the Illumina HiSeq System, the amplified TCR beta libraries were sequenced as 87-base-pair reads. From the authors' description of their analysis: A later analysis counted 75 million to 100 million unique TCR beta chains across the 650 to 800 repertoires, and around 9.9 million of these chains were shared by at least two donors. A nearest-neighbor algorithm error-corrected the raw reads and collapsed the reads into unique sequences, merging closely related sequences to remove PCR and sequencing errors. CDR3 sequences were aligned to IMGT reference sequences to assign V, D and J gene segments. For a sequence to be retained, at least a six-nucleotide match to both a V gene segment and a J gene segment was required. A rearrangement counted as productive if the CDR3 had no stop codons and remained in frame with V and J, and every other rearrangement counted as non-productive. Following IMGT convention, CDR3 was defined as the stretch from the second conserved V-encoded cysteine to the conserved J-encoded phenylalanine. The earlier analysis of 500 to 600 of the donors excluded sequences that lacked an unambiguous match to a single V gene segment. An earlier analysis of just under 600 of the donors called V segments functional above 56.7% productive rearrangements and segregating when the between-donor standard deviation exceeded 5%. A statistical classification framework was developed to diagnose cytomegalovirus status using the catalog of TCR beta chain sequences. In a later analysis, V and J genes were assigned by comparing TCR nucleotide sequences against IMGT/GENE-DB human TR gene sequences. In a later analysis, CDR3 sequences and most-parsimonious VDJ recombination scenarios were assigned using the TCRdist pipeline. In a later analysis, each TCR beta chain was defined by its CDR3 amino acid sequence together with its V-gene family, and reads without a unique V-gene family were excluded. A later analysis removed 550 to 650 highly shared, low-generation-probability nucleotide sequences to deal with suspected cross-contamination and a sequencing artifact. In a later analysis, a clonal expansion index for each public chain was calculated from normalized within-repertoire ranks of inferred template counts. In a later analysis, generation probabilities were computed with a VDJ recombination model fitted to out-of-frame rearrangements, and the resulting probabilities were checked against IGoR. In a later analysis, TCR-TCR, TCR-HLA and TCR-CMV co-occurrence was scored with hypergeometric tests, and a repertoire-size bias correction was applied to TCR pairs. False discovery rates were estimated in a later analysis by permuting HLA or CMV assignments 20 times. In a later analysis, co-occurring TCRs were grouped with DBSCAN, and TCRdist sequence similarity was added when clustering was performed within HLA-allele-positive subsets. Repertoires with fewer than 30,000 or more than 120,000 public chains were left out of co-occurrence clustering, as were about 5 repertoires with anomalous nucleotide sharing. What TCRdb holds here is the immuneACCESS table cut down to in-frame rearrangements. Part of the clones is not present; checked against another copy, under half of the missing clones reflect an unresolved V gene, and the others are unexplained. That table furnishes V, J and clone size, whereas the DNA furnished D and trimming. The sample table holds roughly 150,000 clones, of which 70% to 90% were seen once. The ten largest clones take up approximately 2.5% of the sample.

In total, roughly 670 healthy bone marrow donors made up the cohort. At the time of sampling, every cohort member was nominally healthy, though immune exposures that went unrecorded were likely present. The donor tested CMV seropositive, placing the donor among the 290 or so seropositive members of the cohort. Every donor gave a peripheral blood sample, and the peripheral blood mononuclear cells from that sample were used for TCR beta sequencing. The Qiagen DNeasy Blood Extraction Kit was used to extract genomic DNA from the blood cell samples. The specimen sequenced was PBMCs. The TCR originated in a man younger than 45 in good health and CMV-seropositive.

The DNA sequence reads TGTGCCAGCAGCTATGGGAGCTACGAGCAGTACTTC. Translated, this gives CASSYGSYEQYF. Recombination linked TRBV5-6 to TRBJ2-7; the D gene is perhaps TRBD2, on 5 matching bases. The CDR3 holds 12 amino acids from the cysteine to the phenylalanine. The read is trimmed to its CDR3 DNA, 36 bases read in frame from base 1. Cut back by 3 bases and 3 bases, the V and J ends lie 7 bases apart. The germline V gene yields SGHDT for CDR1 and YYEEEE for CDR2.